This TCR beta chain was profiled in a study of cytomegalovirus exposure and HLA in healthy donors. General study points: The study labeled 180 or so TCR beta chains cytomegalovirus-associated. For TCR beta chains, V- and J-gene trimming was later linked to a missense DCLRE1C variant. Reportedly, a later analysis found an Asian-associated ancestry cluster had fewer N-insertions than the roughly 700-donor mean.

The PCR contained 60 Vbeta and 13 Jbeta primers. The data were produced by immunoSEQ multiplex PCR, yet TCRdb's version contains in-frame clones alone and is incomplete. The data contain 200,000 to 300,000 clones, about 80% of them seen just once; the ten biggest clones take up roughly 7.4%. About this clone itself: Its antigen is currently unknown.

From germline, CDR1 is SGHNT and CDR2 YYREEE (reference sequence). The trim removed 5 bases at V and 10 bases at J, leaving 9 bases unmatched. This CDR3 contains 14 residues. Sequencing used PBMCs. The chain combines TRBV5-4 with TRBJ1-6; TRBD1 agrees at 7 bases. This TCR came from a woman aged 60 to 75 in good health and CMV-seropositive. CDR3 sequence (DNA): TGTGCCAGCAGACGGACAGGAGTGGGATCACCCCTCCACTTT. The encoded protein is CASRRTGVGSPLHF.